These 22 T cell receptor beta chains originate from one sample sequenced in a study of beta chain features in type 1 diabetes. For these TCRs, the target antigens are not known. Findings of the study overall: Researchers report that Type 1 diabetes patients had moderately but significantly shorter TCRB CDR3s across all four CD4+ subsets.

Investigators reverse transcribed all isolated RNA, so they sequenced expressed TCRB transcripts. The assay was immunoSEQ multiplex PCR, and TCRdb's table has in-frame clones only and misses some. The sample yields about 700,000 clones, around an eighth seen once. The sample consisted of naive CD4+ T cells from blood. The receptors derive from a man between 18 and 35 years old with type 1 diabetes.

This clone occurred a few times. This chain connects TRBV5-1 to TRBJ2-7, with TRBD1 identical over 9 bases. Germline loops: CDR1 SGHRS, CDR2 YFSETQ. The CDR3 sequence is 14 residues long. After removal of 3 bases from V and 6 bases from J, the junction contained 7 bases not matched to a gene. The CDR3 sequence is CASSYGQGPSEQYF. The CDR3 DNA is TGCGCCAGCAGCTATGGACAGGGGCCCTCCGAGCAGTACTTC.

The V gene is TRBV6-5, the J gene TRBJ1-2, with a tentative D call TRBD1 (6 bases). CDR3 length: 14 residues. V was pared by 6 bases and J by 4 bases, with 15 bases between. Per the germline V gene, CDR1 is MNHEY and CDR2 is SVGAGI. The CDR3 bases are TGTGCCAGCAGCGCTCAGGGGCTGGGCTATGGCTACACCTTC. Its protein is CASSAQGLGYGYTF.

This clone has a handful of counts. Other DNA variants within this sample encode the same CDR3. The chain is built from TRBV7-9 and TRBJ2-5, with TRBD2 identical over 9 bases. Germline CDR1 is SEHNR and CDR2 is FQNEAQ (reference sequence). V dropped 3 bases and J dropped 2; count of bases not matched to a gene: 4. There are 15 residues in the CDR3. In DNA form, the CDR3 reads TGTGCCAGCAGCTTGGGTAGCGGGGGTCAAGAGACCCAGTACTTC. Its translation is CASSLGSGGQETQYF.

The rearrangement uses TRBV9 and TRBJ1-6; no reliable D call. The CDR3 consists of 15 residues. V lost 3 bases, J lost 7 bases, and 14 bases lay in between. Germline V gives CDR1 SGDLS, CDR2 YYNGEE. Here the CDR3 reads CASSGRVEVNSPLHF. CDR3 bases: TGTGCCAGCAGCGGGCGTGTTGAGGTGAATTCACCCCTCCACTTT.

The V and J genes are TRBV2 and TRBJ2-7; 10 bases match TRBD1. J lost 0 bases, V lost 6 bases, and 2 bases had no gene match. The CDR3 sequence is 14 residues long. Germline values: CDR1 SNHLY, CDR2 FYNNEI. CDR3 sequence reads: CASRGQGGSYEQYF. The CDR3 bases are TGTGCCAGCAGAGGACAGGGGGGCTCCTACGAGCAGTACTTC.

This clone showed up just a few times. The chain is built from TRBV7-3 and TRBJ2-5; the D gene is possibly TRBD1 (5 bases). The germline CDR1 and CDR2 sequences are SGHTA and FQGTGA. The CDR3 spans 15 residues. The V end lost 1 base, the J end lost 1 base, and 10 bases lay between the germline ends. DNA for the CDR3: TGTGCCAGCAGCTTAATACAGGCATTCCAAGAGACCCAGTACTTC. Protein: CASSLIQAFQETQYF.

For the CDR3, the DNA is TGTGCCAGCAGCAAGGACGTTTGGCAGCCCCAGCATTTT. Residues: CASSKDVWQPQHF. The V gene is TRBV7-9, the J gene TRBJ1-5; D unclear. CDR3 length equals 13 residues. Germline CDR1 and CDR2: SEHNR and FQNEAQ (reference sequence). V was clipped by 5 bases and J by 7 bases, with 12 bases between them. Supplemented by reference TRBV7-9 and TRBJ1-5, the full variable domain reads DTGVSQNPRHKITKRGQNVTFRCDPISEHNRLYWYRQTLGQGPEFLTYFQNEAQLEKSRLLSDRFSAERPKGSFSTLEIQRTEQGDSAMYLCASSKDVWQPQHFGDGTRLSIL.

There are a few counts of this clone. The gene calls are TRBV18 and TRBJ2-3; 7 nucleotides agree with TRBD1. The CDR3 covers 13 residues. Germline values: CDR1 KGHSH, CDR2 LQKENI. V was clipped by 5 bases and J by 3 bases; unmatched bases: 2. The CDR3 bases are TGTGCCAGCTCAGGGACAGCTACAGATACGCAGTATTTT. Its translation is CASSGTATDTQYF.

The chain couples TRBV7-8 to TRBJ2-5; D might be TRBD2 (6 bases). The CDR3 contains 15 residues. Germline CDR1 SGHVS, CDR2 FQNEAQ. The V end was cut by 2 bases, the J end by 4 bases, with 14 bases between. CDR3 protein: CASSLISGLAETQYF. The CDR3 DNA reads TGTGCCAGCAGCTTAATTAGCGGTCTCGCAGAGACCCAGTACTTC.

This clone showed up just a few times. The chain couples TRBV5-4 to TRBJ1-1; the D gene is possibly TRBD1 (6 bases). This CDR3 region has 15 residues. V lost 1 base, J lost 0 bases, and 10 bases lay in between. Germline V gene lookup returns CDR1 SGHNT and CDR2 YYREEE (reference sequence). In DNA, the CDR3 is TGTGCCAGCAGCTTGACAGGGCCCATGAACACTGAAGCTTTCTTT. Protein sequence: CASSLTGPMNTEAFF.

The chain couples TRBV10-3 to TRBJ2-7; D gene ambiguous. Trimming removed 2 bases from V and 1 base from J, with 9 bases in between. The CDR3 loop spans 14 amino acids. Germline lookup yields CDR1 ENHRY and CDR2 SYGVKD. CDR3 protein: CAISEDFPSYEQYF. The CDR3 region has the DNA TGTGCCATCAGTGAGGACTTCCCGTCCTACGAGCAGTACTTC.

The rearrangement joins TRBV4-1 to TRBJ2-1; D is undetermined. Germline V lookup: CDR1 MGHRA, CDR2 YSYEKL. The CDR3 runs to 13 residues. Trimming removed 1 base at V and 13 bases at J, with 14 bases between. CDR3 in DNA: TGCGCCAGCAGCCAAGTTGGGGTATGGGGACAGTTCTTC. Its translation is CASSQVGVWGQFF.

There are a few counts of this clone. The chain carries TRBV7-9 and TRBJ2-1; unclear D gene. CDR1 is SEHNR, CDR2 FQNEAQ, per germline (reference sequence). The V gene lost 3 bases and the J gene lost 0 bases, with 9 bases spanning the gap. CDR3 length equals 15 residues. The CDR3 loop is CASSFSGVSYNEQFF. The CDR3 region has the DNA TGTGCCAGCAGCTTTTCTGGAGTCTCCTACAATGAGCAGTTCTTC.

Worth noting for this clone: Distinct nucleotide sequences in the sample also encode this CDR3. The chain uses TRBV5-1 and TRBJ2-5; possibly TRBD1 for D (6 bases). The V and J ends lost 2 bases and 3 bases respectively, with 8 bases between them. This CDR3 has 13 amino acids. Germline V gives CDR1 SGHRS, CDR2 YFSETQ. This CDR3 reads CASSLTGKETQYF. CDR3 bases: TGCGCCAGCAGCTTAACAGGGAAAGAGACCCAGTACTTC.

This chain connects TRBV7-9 to TRBJ1-5, with TRBD1 as a possible D gene (5 bases). Germline V gene lookup returns CDR1 SEHNR and CDR2 FQNEAQ (reference sequence). The V end was cut by 4 bases, the J end by 7 bases, with 14 bases between. The CDR3 consists of 14 residues. CDR3 protein: CASSSVGGNQPQHF. For the CDR3, the DNA is TGTGCCAGCAGCTCAGTCGGGGGTAACCAGCCCCAGCATTTT. Variable domain in full (rest from reference TRBV7-9 and TRBJ1-5): DTGVSQNPRHKITKRGQNVTFRCDPISEHNRLYWYRQTLGQGPEFLTYFQNEAQLEKSRLLSDRFSAERPKGSFSTLEIQRTEQGDSAMYLCASSSVGGNQPQHFGDGTRLSIL.

The chain combines TRBV6-1 with TRBJ1-1; D gene uncertain. Looked up from germline, CDR1 is MNHNS and CDR2 is SASEGT. The germline V and J ends were trimmed by 3 bases and 3 bases, with 11 bases remaining between them. The CDR3 length is 14 residues. The CDR3 here is CASSDLGSDTEAFF. The CDR3 bases are TGTGCCAGCAGTGATTTGGGGTCGGACACTGAAGCTTTCTTT.

The chain employs TRBV13 and TRBJ1-2, with D hard to call. Germline V gene lookup returns CDR1 PRHDT and CDR2 FYEKMQ (reference sequence). This CDR3 contains 12 residues. V was cut by 2 bases and J by 5 bases, with 6 bases left in between. CDR3 nucleotides: TGTGCCAGCAGCTTAATACGGTATGGCTACACCTTC. It yields the protein CASSLIRYGYTF. Based on the CDR3 plus reference TRBV13 and TRBJ1-2, the full variable domain is AAGVIQSPRHLIKEKRETATLKCYPIPRHDTVYWYQQGPGQDPQFLISFYEKMQSDKGSIPDRFSAQQFSDYHSELNMSSLELGDSALYFCASSLIRYGYTFGSGTRLTVV.

This rearrangement joins TRBV7-6 to TRBJ1-5; 8 bases map to TRBD1. Losses at the gene ends were 4 bases for V and 7 bases for J; bases not matched to a gene: 6. The CDR3 contains 14 residues. Germline V gives CDR1 SGHVS, CDR2 FNYEAQ. CDR3 protein: CASSSNDRGQPQHF. The CDR3, as DNA: TGTGCCAGCAGCTCCAACGACAGGGGCCAGCCCCAGCATTTT.

In this sample, this clone turned up a few times. The chain is built from TRBV18 and TRBJ2-7; D is perhaps TRBD2 (5 bases). The CDR3 has 15 amino acids. Germline V gives CDR1 KGHSH, CDR2 LQKENI. V was clipped by 1 base and J by 4 bases, with 14 bases between them. The DNA for the CDR3 is TGTGCCAGCTCACCACAGGACTCCGGGAATTACGAGCAGTACTTC. This encodes CASSPQDSGNYEQYF.

V usage is TRBV2 and J usage is TRBJ1-3, with a weak D call TRBD1 (6 bases). In germline, CDR1 is SNHLY, CDR2 FYNNEI. V was shortened by 8 bases and J by 1 base, with 9 bases between the two germline ends. CDR3 length: 13 residues. CDR3 region: CASYRDSGNTIYF. The CDR3 DNA sequence: TGTGCCAGCTACAGGGATTCTGGAAACACCATATATTTT. Full variable domain (rest looked up from reference TRBV2 and TRBJ1-3): EPEVTQTPSHQVTQMGQEVILRCVPISNHLYFYWYRQILGQKVEFLVSFYNNEISEKSEIFDDQFSVERPDGSNFTLKIRSTKLEDSAMYFCASYRDSGNTIYFGEGSWLTVV.

The chain joins TRBV5-4 to TRBJ1-1, with unresolved D. V was trimmed by 1 base and J by 1 base, leaving 5 bases between them. From germline, CDR1 is SGHNT and CDR2 YYREEE (reference sequence). The CDR3 runs to 13 residues. CDR3: CASSLPANTEAFF. In nucleotides, the CDR3 is TGTGCCAGCAGCTTGCCAGCGAACACTGAAGCTTTCTTT.

The chain couples TRBV6-6 to TRBJ2-3; either TRBD1 or TRBD2 may supply D (5 bases each). Germline CDR1 and CDR2: MNHNY and SVGAGI (reference sequence). CDR3 length: 13 residues. Trimming stripped 7 bases from V and 6 bases from J, with 14 bases between. The CDR3 nucleotides read TGTGCCAGCACCTCTGGGGGTACGGATACGCAGTATTTT. Residues: CASTSGGTDTQYF.